This is a list of T cell receptor beta chains from one sample in a study of cytomegalovirus exposure and HLA in healthy donors. Data came from immunoSEQ multiplex PCR; TCRdb stores just in-frame clones and leaves some out. This table holds 150,000 to 200,000 clones, approximately 78% found once. The sequenced sample consisted of PBMCs. These receptors were collected from a male donor in good health and CMV-seronegative. CDR3s include the opening cysteine and the closing phenylalanine or tryptophan. Fields, in order: J gene, V gene, D gene, clone size, CDR3 DNA, CDR3 protein. A D gene is named only where the DNA matches it firmly. Clone size, where shown, is once, few, many, or a class for clones that have expanded.

j_gene: TRBJ2-7; v_gene: TRBV4-2; d_gene: TRBD2; abundance: NA; CDR3nt: TGTGCCAGCAGCCAAGATTTTCGGGGGGGCTCCTACGAGCAGTACTTC; CDR3aa: CASSQDFRGGSYEQYF
j_gene: TRBJ2-7; v_gene: TRBV29-1; d_gene: NA; abundance: NA; CDR3nt: TGCAGCGTTGCCGGGTCCTACGAGCAGTACTTC; CDR3aa: CSVAGSYEQYF
j_gene: TRBJ1-2; v_gene: TRBV10-3; d_gene: NA; abundance: NA; CDR3nt: TGTGCCATCAGTGAAGGAACAGGGTGGGGCTACACCTTC; CDR3aa: CAISEGTGWGYTF
j_gene: TRBJ1-2; v_gene: TRBV9; d_gene: TRBD1; abundance: NA; CDR3nt: TGTGCCAGCAGCGTAGGGACAGGGGGCGGCTACACCTTC; CDR3aa: CASSVGTGGGYTF
j_gene: TRBJ2-3; v_gene: TRBV18; d_gene: TRBD2; abundance: NA; CDR3nt: TGTGCCAGCTCACCACTGGCGGGAGGGATCGCAGATACGCAGTATTTT; CDR3aa: CASSPLAGGIADTQYF
j_gene: TRBJ2-3; v_gene: TRBV20-1; d_gene: NA; abundance: NA; CDR3nt: TGCAGTGCTAGAGACGCAGGGCCGCAGTATTTT; CDR3aa: CSARDAGPQYF
j_gene: TRBJ1-5; v_gene: TRBV6-1; d_gene: NA; abundance: NA; CDR3nt: TGTGCCAGCAGTGAAACAGGATCCTTCAATCAGCCCCAGCATTTT; CDR3aa: CASSETGSFNQPQHF
j_gene: TRBJ2-3; v_gene: TRBV15; d_gene: TRBD2; abundance: NA; CDR3nt: TGTGCCACCAGCAGAGATAGCGGGGGGGCGGATACGCAGTATTTT; CDR3aa: CATSRDSGGADTQYF
j_gene: TRBJ2-7; v_gene: TRBV7-9; d_gene: TRBD1; abundance: NA; CDR3nt: TGTGCCAGCAGCGCAACAGGGGTAGGCGCCTACGAGCAGTACTTC; CDR3aa: CASSATGVGAYEQYF
j_gene: TRBJ2-3; v_gene: TRBV5-4; d_gene: NA; abundance: few; CDR3nt: TGTGCCAGCAGCCCGGACTCCCGCACAGATACGCAGTATTTT; CDR3aa: CASSPDSRTDTQYF
j_gene: TRBJ2-3; v_gene: TRBV19; d_gene: TRBD2; abundance: NA; CDR3nt: TGTGCCAGTAGTACCTGGACTAGCGGGAAAACAGATACGCAGTATTTT; CDR3aa: CASSTWTSGKTDTQYF
j_gene: TRBJ1-1; v_gene: TRBV2; d_gene: NA; abundance: NA; CDR3nt: TGTGCCAGCAGTGTGCGGGGAAGGAACACTGAAGCTTTCTTT; CDR3aa: CASSVRGRNTEAFF
j_gene: TRBJ2-3; v_gene: TRBV6-1; d_gene: TRBD1; abundance: few; CDR3nt: TGTGCCAGCAGTGAAGGGACAGGGTCGGATACGCAGTATTTT; CDR3aa: CASSEGTGSDTQYF
j_gene: TRBJ2-2; v_gene: TRBV19; d_gene: TRBD1; abundance: NA; CDR3nt: TGTGCCAGTAGTACCCTAATGGGACAGTACGAGCGGCTGTTTTTT; CDR3aa: CASSTLMGQYERLFF
j_gene: TRBJ2-1; v_gene: TRBV10-2; d_gene: NA; abundance: NA; CDR3nt: TGCGCCAGCAGTGAGTCGTCTTCCCTGCAGTTCTTC; CDR3aa: CASSESSSLQFF
j_gene: TRBJ2-7; v_gene: TRBV28; d_gene: TRBD2; abundance: NA; CDR3nt: TGTGCCAGCCGGGGGAGCGGGAGGGGGAACGAGCAGTACTTC; CDR3aa: CASRGSGRGNEQYF
j_gene: TRBJ2-1; v_gene: TRBV13; d_gene: TRBD2; abundance: NA; CDR3nt: TGTGCCAGCAGCGCCCGGACTAGCGGGAGGGAGGGTGAGCAGTTCTTC; CDR3aa: CASSARTSGREGEQFF
j_gene: TRBJ2-2; v_gene: TRBV29-1; d_gene: TRBD2; abundance: NA; CDR3nt: TGCAGCGTGGACTTAGGCGGGGGCGGGGAGCTGTTTTTT; CDR3aa: CSVDLGGGGELFF
j_gene: TRBJ2-7; v_gene: TRBV11-1; d_gene: NA; abundance: NA; CDR3nt: TGTGCCAGCAGCTCCGTAAAGGGGAATTTGCCCTACGAGCAGTACTTC; CDR3aa: CASSSVKGNLPYEQYF
j_gene: TRBJ2-1; v_gene: TRBV9; d_gene: TRBD1; abundance: NA; CDR3nt: TGTGCCAGCAGCGTAGATCAGGGGGCCTACAATGAGCAGTTCTTC; CDR3aa: CASSVDQGAYNEQFF
j_gene: TRBJ2-7; v_gene: TRBV27; d_gene: TRBD1; abundance: NA; CDR3nt: TGTGCCAGCAGTTCCTCGGGACAGGGGTTCTACGAGCAGTACTTC; CDR3aa: CASSSSGQGFYEQYF
j_gene: TRBJ1-2; v_gene: TRBV5-1; d_gene: TRBD1; abundance: NA; CDR3nt: TGCGCCAGCAGCTCCTGGGACAGGGGCTATGGCTACACCTTC; CDR3aa: CASSSWDRGYGYTF
j_gene: TRBJ1-1; v_gene: TRBV5-1; d_gene: NA; abundance: NA; CDR3nt: TGCGCCAGTTCTTTATACATGAACACTGAAGCTTTCTTT; CDR3aa: CASSLYMNTEAFF
j_gene: TRBJ1-3; v_gene: TRBV19; d_gene: NA; abundance: once; CDR3nt: TGTGCCAGTAGAGGAGCAGCCCAGAGCTCTGGAAACACCATATATTTT; CDR3aa: CASRGAAQSSGNTIYF
j_gene: TRBJ1-2; v_gene: TRBV7-2; d_gene: NA; abundance: NA; CDR3nt: TGTGCCAGCTCTTCCTCCGGACTCAACTATGGCTACACCTTC; CDR3aa: CASSSSGLNYGYTF
j_gene: TRBJ1-3; v_gene: TRBV11-1; d_gene: TRBD1; abundance: NA; CDR3nt: TGTGCCAGCAGCTCGACAGGGATCTCTGGAAACACCATATATTTT; CDR3aa: CASSSTGISGNTIYF
j_gene: TRBJ2-7; v_gene: TRBV6-5; d_gene: NA; abundance: NA; CDR3nt: TGTGCCAGCAGTTACTCGACAGAGACCTACGAGCAGTACTTC; CDR3aa: CASSYSTETYEQYF
j_gene: TRBJ2-7; v_gene: TRBV11-3; d_gene: TRBD2; abundance: NA; CDR3nt: TGTGCCAGCAGCTCACTTAGCGGGACCGAGCAGTACTTC; CDR3aa: CASSSLSGTEQYF
j_gene: TRBJ2-3; v_gene: TRBV28; d_gene: TRBD1; abundance: NA; CDR3nt: TGTGCCAGCAGTTCCCCGGACAGGGGGCATGGAGATACGCAGTATTTT; CDR3aa: CASSSPDRGHGDTQYF
j_gene: TRBJ1-2; v_gene: TRBV6-5; d_gene: TRBD1; abundance: NA; CDR3nt: TGTGCCAGCAGTTACTCGAATATGGGACAGGGGAGCGGCTACACCTTC; CDR3aa: CASSYSNMGQGSGYTF
j_gene: TRBJ2-1; v_gene: TRBV28; d_gene: NA; abundance: NA; CDR3nt: TGTGCCAGCACCACCAGAGTTGAGCGGGTATACAATGAGCAGTTCTTC; CDR3aa: CASTTRVERVYNEQFF
j_gene: TRBJ2-3; v_gene: TRBV28; d_gene: TRBD1; abundance: NA; CDR3nt: TGTGCCAGCAGCCCCTTGGACAGGGTCACAGATACGCAGTATTTT; CDR3aa: CASSPLDRVTDTQYF
j_gene: TRBJ2-5; v_gene: TRBV5-5; d_gene: TRBD2; abundance: NA; CDR3nt: TGTGCCAGCAGCTTAAAAGCGGGGCTCCAAGAGACCCAGTACTTC; CDR3aa: CASSLKAGLQETQYF
j_gene: TRBJ2-3; v_gene: TRBV5-1; d_gene: NA; abundance: NA; CDR3nt: TGCACCAGCAGCTTGGATAGTTTAGTTACAGATACGCAGTATTTT; CDR3aa: CTSSLDSLVTDTQYF
j_gene: TRBJ2-1; v_gene: TRBV4-3; d_gene: TRBD2; abundance: NA; CDR3nt: TGCGCCAGCAGCCAAGGGCCGGGAGGATCGTACAATGAGCAGTTCTTC; CDR3aa: CASSQGPGGSYNEQFF
j_gene: TRBJ2-7; v_gene: TRBV9; d_gene: TRBD1; abundance: NA; CDR3nt: TGTGCCAGCAGCGTATCGGGGACAGGGTATGTCGAGCAGTACTTC; CDR3aa: CASSVSGTGYVEQYF
j_gene: TRBJ1-1; v_gene: TRBV7-2; d_gene: NA; abundance: NA; CDR3nt: TGTGCCAGCAGCTCCCGACAGAACACTGAAGCTTTCTTT; CDR3aa: CASSSRQNTEAFF
j_gene: TRBJ2-3; v_gene: TRBV5-1; d_gene: NA; abundance: NA; CDR3nt: TGCGCCAGCAGCTTGGGAGGACACACAGATACGCAGTATTTT; CDR3aa: CASSLGGHTDTQYF
j_gene: TRBJ1-1; v_gene: TRBV7-2; d_gene: NA; abundance: NA; CDR3nt: TGTGCCAGCAGCTTAGCCCCCGGAGGTGAAGCTTTCTTT; CDR3aa: CASSLAPGGEAFF
j_gene: TRBJ2-7; v_gene: TRBV5-1; d_gene: NA; abundance: once; CDR3nt: TGCGCCAGCAGCTTGGAAGTCCAGTACGAGCAGTACTTC; CDR3aa: CASSLEVQYEQYF
j_gene: TRBJ1-2; v_gene: TRBV7-8; d_gene: NA; abundance: NA; CDR3nt: TGTGCCAGCAGCTTGACTGTATATGGCTACACCTTC; CDR3aa: CASSLTVYGYTF
j_gene: TRBJ2-1; v_gene: TRBV7-9; d_gene: TRBD2; abundance: once; CDR3nt: TGTGCCAGCAGCCTCAGATTCCAGCGGGAGAATGAGCAGTTCTTC; CDR3aa: CASSLRFQRENEQFF
j_gene: TRBJ2-3; v_gene: TRBV6-4; d_gene: TRBD1; abundance: NA; CDR3nt: TGTGCCAGCAGTGACGGAACAGGGGGCTCAGATACGCAGTATTTT; CDR3aa: CASSDGTGGSDTQYF
j_gene: TRBJ2-1; v_gene: TRBV7-6; d_gene: TRBD2; abundance: NA; CDR3nt: TGTGCCAGCAGCTTAGTGGCTAGCGGGAGGAAGAGCAATGAGCAGTTCTTC; CDR3aa: CASSLVASGRKSNEQFF
j_gene: TRBJ2-1; v_gene: TRBV29-1; d_gene: TRBD1; abundance: NA; CDR3nt: TGCAGCGTTGACGGACAGGGTGGGAGTGGTGAGCAGTTCTTC; CDR3aa: CSVDGQGGSGEQFF
j_gene: TRBJ1-4; v_gene: TRBV4-1; d_gene: NA; abundance: NA; CDR3nt: TGCGCCAGCAGCCTGGGGCGACAGACTAATGAAAAACTGTTTTTT; CDR3aa: CASSLGRQTNEKLFF
j_gene: TRBJ2-6; v_gene: TRBV19; d_gene: NA; abundance: NA; CDR3nt: TGTGCCAGTACCCTAATGTCTGTAGGTGGGGCCAACGGCCTGACTTTC; CDR3aa: CASTLMSVGGANGLTF
j_gene: TRBJ2-7; v_gene: TRBV28; d_gene: TRBD2; abundance: NA; CDR3nt: TGTGCCAGCAGTTCCTCCTCTAGCGGTCCACGGGAGCAGTACTTC; CDR3aa: CASSSSSSGPREQYF
j_gene: TRBJ2-4; v_gene: TRBV6-5; d_gene: NA; abundance: NA; CDR3nt: TGTGCCAGCAGTCGGGACTTACTAGCCAAAAACATTCAGTACTTC; CDR3aa: CASSRDLLAKNIQYF
j_gene: TRBJ2-3; v_gene: TRBV9; d_gene: NA; abundance: NA; CDR3nt: TGTGCCAGCAGCGTATCCAGACTCAGCACAGATACGCAGTATTTT; CDR3aa: CASSVSRLSTDTQYF
j_gene: TRBJ1-5; v_gene: TRBV11-1; d_gene: TRBD1; abundance: NA; CDR3nt: TGTGCCAGCAGCCTCCGGGACAGGGGCAATCAGCCCCAGCATTTT; CDR3aa: CASSLRDRGNQPQHF
j_gene: TRBJ2-7; v_gene: TRBV18; d_gene: TRBD2; abundance: few; CDR3nt: TGTGCCAGCTCCCAAATGAGTACACCCGCGGGGGACTACGAGCAGTACTTC; CDR3aa: CASSQMSTPAGDYEQYF
j_gene: TRBJ2-1; v_gene: TRBV9; d_gene: TRBD1; abundance: many; CDR3nt: TGTGCCAGCAGCGTAGCTTACAGGGGAACCTACAATGAGCAGTTCTTC; CDR3aa: CASSVAYRGTYNEQFF
j_gene: TRBJ2-1; v_gene: TRBV7-8; d_gene: NA; abundance: NA; CDR3nt: TGTGCCAGCAGCTTAAGTGGCGGGACGGTTTCGGGTGGTGAGCAGTTCTTC; CDR3aa: CASSLSGGTVSGGEQFF
j_gene: TRBJ1-2; v_gene: TRBV28; d_gene: NA; abundance: NA; CDR3nt: TGTGCCAGCAGTTTATTTGACAGATACTATGGCTACACCTTC; CDR3aa: CASSLFDRYYGYTF
j_gene: TRBJ2-5; v_gene: TRBV2; d_gene: NA; abundance: NA; CDR3nt: TGTGCCAGCAAGAGGGTCGAGGGGGTGGCTCGAGAGACCCAGTACTTC; CDR3aa: CASKRVEGVARETQYF
j_gene: TRBJ2-7; v_gene: TRBV7-9; d_gene: TRBD2; abundance: few; CDR3nt: TGTGCCAGCAGCTCCCTAGCGGGGTGGGACGAGCAGTACTTC; CDR3aa: CASSSLAGWDEQYF
j_gene: TRBJ1-1; v_gene: TRBV4-3; d_gene: NA; abundance: few; CDR3nt: TGCGCCAGCAGCCAATCAGGGGTGGTCGGGGCTTTCTTT; CDR3aa: CASSQSGVVGAFF
j_gene: TRBJ1-4; v_gene: TRBV5-1; d_gene: NA; abundance: NA; CDR3nt: TGCGCCAGCAGTGTGGGGGGGACTAATGAAAAACTGTTTTTT; CDR3aa: CASSVGGTNEKLFF